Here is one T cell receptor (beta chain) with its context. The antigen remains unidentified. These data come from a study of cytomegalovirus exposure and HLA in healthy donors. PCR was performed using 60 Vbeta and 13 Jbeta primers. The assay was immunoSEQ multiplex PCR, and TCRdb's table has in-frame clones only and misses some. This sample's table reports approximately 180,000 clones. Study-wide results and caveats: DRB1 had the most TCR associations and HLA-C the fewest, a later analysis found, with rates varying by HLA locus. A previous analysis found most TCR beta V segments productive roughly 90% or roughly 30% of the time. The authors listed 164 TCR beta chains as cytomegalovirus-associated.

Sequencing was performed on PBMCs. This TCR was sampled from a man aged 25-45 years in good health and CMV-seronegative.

The CDR3 loop reads CASSYPPGREVGGGYNEQFF. Here the CDR3 DNA reads TGTGCCAGCAGCTACCCCCCCGGGCGGGAGGTGGGTGGGGGCTACAATGAGCAGTTCTTC. The chain is built from TRBV7-3 and TRBJ2-1; 8 nucleotides line up with TRBD2. The V gene end was trimmed by 4 bases and the J gene end by 3 bases; junction bases not matched to a gene: 20. Per germline, CDR1 SGHTA and CDR2 FQGTGA. The CDR3 has 20 residues.